The 26 T cell receptor beta chains in this list originate from one sample, sequenced in a study of Ad26.COV2.S vaccination and SARS-CoV-2 variants. Regarding treatment: roughly 19 received Ad26.COV2.S at low or high dose, single or two shots; about 5 received placebo; per-sample allocation not given. Sampling happened 63 days after the first vaccine or placebo injection. Sequencing used immunoSEQ multiplex PCR; TCRdb keeps in-frame clones, though not all of them. The sample has about 420,000 clones, around 89% seen once. The specimen comprised peripheral blood, sampled in a trial of Ad26.COV2.S vaccine versus placebo. All receptors come from a person between 18 and 65 years old who received the Ad26.COV2.S COVID-19 vaccine or a placebo.

The chain couples TRBV10-3 to TRBJ1-4; D unresolved. V lost 10 bases and J 2 bases, leaving 14 bases between the germline ends. The germline V gene encodes CDR1 ENHRY and CDR2 SYGVKD. The CDR3 is 14 residues long. For the CDR3, the DNA is TGTGCCACCAGCCTCCAGAGGACTAATGAAAAACTGTTTTTT. Protein: CATSLQRTNEKLFF.

The V gene is TRBV5-1, the J gene TRBJ2-6; maybe TRBD1 (6 bases). Germline loops: CDR1 SGHRS, CDR2 YFSETQ. V lost 2 bases to trimming and J lost 3 bases, with 12 bases between them. CDR3 size: 16 residues. The CDR3: CASSFLQGGGANVLTF. The CDR3 bases are TGCGCCAGCAGCTTCCTACAGGGTGGTGGGGCCAACGTCCTGACTTTC.

V usage is TRBV14 and J usage is TRBJ2-7; D uncertain. The CDR3 extends over 12 amino acids. The germline V gene encodes CDR1 SGHDN and CDR2 FVKESK. V shed 1 base and J shed 8 bases, with 9 bases lying between them. CDR3 bases: TGTGCCAGCAGCCAAGGTAGAGAACAGCAGTACTTC. Residues: CASSQGREQQYF.

CDR3 bases: TGTGCCAGCAGTATGGGACAGGGACTGTCCTACGAGCAGTACTTC. Translation: CASSMGQGLSYEQYF. The chain couples TRBV6-2 or TRBV6-3 to TRBJ2-7; 9 bases map to TRBD1. Germline lookup yields CDR1 MNHEY and CDR2 SVGEGT. The CDR3 spans 15 residues. V lost 5 bases, J lost 1 base, and 6 bases stayed unmatched.

This chain links TRBV12-3 or TRBV12-4 with TRBJ1-4; D is ambiguous. V was trimmed by 6 bases and J by 0 bases, leaving 5 bases between them. The CDR3 totals 13 residues. The CDR3: CASRNATNEKLFF. CDR3 in DNA: TGTGCCAGCAGAAATGCAACTAATGAAAAACTGTTTTTT.

In nucleotides, the CDR3 is TGTGCCGGCTACGCGGGCCCCCGGGGCTACACCTTC. Amino acids: CAGYAGPRGYTF. The chain links TRBV6-6 to TRBJ1-2; D is unresolved. Trimming left V 11 bases short and J 8 bases short, with 18 bases between. The germline gives CDR1 MNHNY, CDR2 SVGAGI (reference sequence). The CDR3 has 12 amino acids.

J is TRBJ1-1 and V is TRBV6-5; TRBD1 might be the D (5 bases). Trimming took 5 bases from V and 0 from J, leaving 7 bases between them. Looked up from germline, CDR1 is MNHEY and CDR2 is SVGAGI. The CDR3 is 13 residues long. CDR3 protein: CASSRDLNTEAFF. CDR3 nucleotides: TGTGCCAGCAGTAGGGACCTGAACACTGAAGCTTTCTTT.

CDR3 sequence (DNA): TGTGCCAGCAGTTTGTCTCGACAGGGTGAGCAGTTCTTC. It specifies CASSLSRQGEQFF. This chain connects TRBV12-3 or TRBV12-4 to TRBJ2-1; TRBD1 matches at 7 bases. CDR3 length equals 13 residues. V lost 3 bases and J lost 9; bases outside the gene matches: 5.

The chain links TRBV30 to TRBJ1-5; D not certain. V dropped 2 bases and J dropped 4 bases, with 9 bases sitting between them. Looked up from germline, CDR1 is GTSNPN and CDR2 is SVGIG (reference sequence). CDR3 length equals 13 residues. The CDR3 DNA reads TGTGCCTGGAGTAGGGATGAGAATCAGCCCCAGCATTTT. Translating gives CAWSRDENQPQHF.

This clone was detected only a few times. The chain couples TRBV28 to TRBJ1-5; D gene unclear. The germline V gene has CDR1 MDHEN and CDR2 SYDVKM. V shed 3 bases and J shed 4 bases, with 10 bases lying between them. CDR3 length equals 14 residues. The DNA of the CDR3 is TGTGCCAGCAGTTTCAGGCAGGCTAATCAGCCCCAGCATTTT. It yields the protein CASSFRQANQPQHF.

The chain uses TRBV5-1 and TRBJ2-3; tentatively, D is TRBD1 (5 bases). This CDR3 is 15 amino acids long. V lost 0 bases, J lost 0 bases, and 8 bases lay in between. Germline-derived CDR1 and CDR2 are SGHRS and YFSETQ. The CDR3 spells CASSLEGFSTDTQYF. The CDR3 nucleotides are TGCGCCAGCAGCTTGGAGGGGTTTAGCACAGATACGCAGTATTTT.

V gene TRBV6-5 combines with J gene TRBJ2-4; a weak D match, TRBD2 (6 bases). V shed 6 bases and J shed 9 bases, with 18 bases lying between them. CDR1 and CDR2 from the germline V gene are MNHEY and SVGAGI. The CDR3 loop spans 14 amino acids. The CDR3 sequence is CASRDGGGGSIQYF. CDR3 DNA: TGTGCCAGCAGAGATGGGGGTGGGGGGAGCATTCAGTACTTC.

The sample holds many counts of this clone. The V gene is TRBV29-1, the J gene TRBJ2-7; 10 bases are a match to TRBD1. J lost 2 bases, V lost 3 bases, and 7 bases had no gene match. Germline CDR1 is SQVTM and CDR2 is ANQGSEA. The CDR3 length is 15 residues. In DNA form, the CDR3 reads TGCAGCGTTGAGGGCGGGACAGGGGCGCCCTACGAGCAGTACTTC. It translates to CSVEGGTGAPYEQYF.

The V call is TRBV30, the J call TRBJ1-1, with TRBD1 matching 7 bases. Trimming cost V 5 bases and J 1 base; bases outside gene matches: 10. This CDR3 is built from 15 residues. Looked up from germline, CDR1 is GTSNPN and CDR2 is SVGIG (reference sequence). CDR3 loop: CAWVDPGTANTEAFF. The CDR3 bases are TGTGCCTGGGTAGACCCCGGGACAGCGAACACTGAAGCTTTCTTT.

This clone was picked up one time. This chain uses TRBV19 with TRBJ1-1; D uncertain. The V and J ends lost 0 bases and 0 bases respectively, with 11 bases between them. The CDR3 consists of 16 residues. Germline values: CDR1 LNHDA, CDR2 SQIVND (reference sequence). Written as DNA, the CDR3 is TGTGCCAGTAGTATAGACGGCAGAAACATGAACACTGAAGCTTTCTTT. It yields the protein CASSIDGRNMNTEAFF.

The J gene is TRBJ2-1, the V gene TRBV28; 8 nucleotides agree with TRBD1. The CDR3 is 14 amino acids. With 8 bases clipped from V and 7 bases from J, the junction kept 10 bases outside the gene matches. Per germline, CDR1 MDHEN and CDR2 SYDVKM. The CDR3 region is CASSPRTGSNEQFF. The CDR3 nucleotides read TGTGCCAGCTCCCCCCGGACAGGGTCGAATGAGCAGTTCTTC.

The genes are TRBV4-1 and TRBJ1-5; D may be TRBD1 (5 bases). V lost 1 base, J lost 6 bases, and 13 bases lay in between. The CDR3 has 15 amino acids. The germline V gene has CDR1 MGHRA and CDR2 YSYEKL. CDR3 coding DNA: TGCGCCAGCAGCCAAGTTGGGGGGAAGGGTCAGCCCCAGCATTTT. This gives the protein CASSQVGGKGQPQHF.

The V call is TRBV6-5, the J call TRBJ1-6; no clear D. This CDR3 spans 12 amino acids. Trimming cost V 8 bases and J 8 bases, with 10 bases left between them. The germline CDR1 and CDR2 sequences are MNHEY and SVGAGI. The CDR3 region has the DNA TGTGCCAGCGCAGCCGGGGATTCACCCCTCCACTTT. The encoded protein is CASAAGDSPLHF.

The rearrangement links TRBV24-1 to TRBJ2-2; TRBD1 might be the D (6 bases). Germline CDR1 reads KGHDR; CDR2 reads SFDVKD. The CDR3 loop spans 14 amino acids. V was shortened by 10 bases and J by 2 bases, with 13 bases between the two germline ends. The CDR3 DNA sequence: TGTGCCACAGCCCCAGGGGCTAACACCGGGGAGCTGTTTTTT. It specifies CATAPGANTGELFF.

The chain links TRBV19 to TRBJ2-2, with no clear D. This CDR3 contains 13 residues. Germline V gene lookup returns CDR1 LNHDA and CDR2 SQIVND (reference sequence). V lost 3 bases, J lost 5 bases, and 7 bases lay in between. The CDR3 reads CASSIARTGELFF. CDR3 DNA sequence: TGTGCCAGTAGTATTGCCCGGACCGGGGAGCTGTTTTTT.

The chain couples TRBV3-1 (or the pseudogene TRBV3-2) to TRBJ2-1; D is unresolved. This CDR3 spans 18 amino acids. V lost 2 bases, J lost 0 bases, and 17 bases lay in between. CDR1 is LGHDT and CDR2 is YNNKEL in the germline V gene (reference sequence). CDR3 nucleotides: TGTGCCAGCAGCCAATTCATCCCACTACCAAGCTCCTACAATGAGCAGTTCTTC. Protein sequence: CASSQFIPLPSSYNEQFF.

This clone has more than one count but fewer than ten. This chain joins TRBV28 and TRBJ2-7; 10 bases agree with TRBD1. The CDR3 covers 15 residues. Per germline, CDR1 MDHEN and CDR2 SYDVKM. Trimming took 7 bases from V and 7 from J; bases not matched to a gene: 13. The CDR3 sequence: CASTTPGQGWGEQYF. CDR3 bases: TGTGCCAGCACAACCCCGGGACAGGGGTGGGGTGAGCAGTACTTC. Using reference TRBV28 and TRBJ2-7 for the parts outside the CDR3, the full variable domain is DVKVTQSSRYLVKRTGEKVFLECVQDMDHENMFWYRQDPGLGLRLIYFSYDVKMKEKGDIPEGYSVSREKKERFSLILESASTNQTSMYLCASTTPGQGWGEQYFGPGTRLTVT.

The rearrangement joins TRBV7-3 to TRBJ2-7; D not resolved. The V gene lost 3 bases and the J gene lost 5 bases, with 11 bases spanning the gap. This CDR3 contains 13 residues. CDR1 and CDR2 (germline): SGHTA, FQGTGA. As DNA, the CDR3 is TGTGCCAGCAGCTTCGCCGGTACCAACGAGCAGTACTTC. Amino acids: CASSFAGTNEQYF.

V is TRBV12-5 and J is TRBJ2-7; D is ambiguous. Trimming left V 5 bases short and J 2 bases short, with 7 bases between. Germline assignment: CDR1 LGHNT and CDR2 FRNRAP. The CDR3 covers 12 residues. CDR3 bases: TGTGCTAGTGGTCCGTCTCCCTACGAGCAGTACTTC. It encodes CASGPSPYEQYF.

The gene calls are TRBV19 and TRBJ2-1; possibly TRBD1 for D (6 bases). Germline CDR1 reads LNHDA; CDR2 reads SQIVND (reference sequence). The CDR3 contains 17 residues. Trimming took 5 bases from V and 0 from J, leaving 17 bases between them. The CDR3 spells CASSFRDTKSSYNEQFF. CDR3 nucleotides: TGTGCCAGTAGTTTCCGGGACACCAAGAGCTCCTACAATGAGCAGTTCTTC.

This clone was picked up one time. The rearrangement joins TRBV3-1 (or the pseudogene TRBV3-2) to TRBJ1-1, with unresolved D. V shed 0 bases and J shed 7 bases, with 12 bases lying between them. Germline V gene data show CDR1 as LGHDT and CDR2 as YNNKEL (reference sequence). The CDR3 runs 14 residues. The CDR3 DNA reads TGTGCCAGCAGCCAAGAGGTTCGGCAGAGTGAAGCTTTCTTT. This translates into CASSQEVRQSEAFF.